This TCR beta chain was observed in a study of T cell changes during pregnancy in multiple sclerosis. TCRdb's table, derived via immunoSEQ multiplex PCR, lists solely in-frame clones and lacks some. The repertoire holds around 60,000 clones, with around 93% as singletons. Source: peripheral blood, taken after pregnancy. This receptor was obtained from a female donor with multiple sclerosis, enrolled in a pregnancy study.

The CDR3 bases are TGTGCCAGCAGCCCGCGGGGACTAGCGGACTACAATGAGCAGTTCTTC. It encodes CASSPRGLADYNEQFF. The chain has TRBV14 and TRBJ2-1; 11 bases map to TRBD2. Germline assignment: CDR1 SGHDN and CDR2 FVKESK. The CDR3 contains 16 residues. V shed 4 bases and J 3 bases; nucleotides not matched to a gene: 5.